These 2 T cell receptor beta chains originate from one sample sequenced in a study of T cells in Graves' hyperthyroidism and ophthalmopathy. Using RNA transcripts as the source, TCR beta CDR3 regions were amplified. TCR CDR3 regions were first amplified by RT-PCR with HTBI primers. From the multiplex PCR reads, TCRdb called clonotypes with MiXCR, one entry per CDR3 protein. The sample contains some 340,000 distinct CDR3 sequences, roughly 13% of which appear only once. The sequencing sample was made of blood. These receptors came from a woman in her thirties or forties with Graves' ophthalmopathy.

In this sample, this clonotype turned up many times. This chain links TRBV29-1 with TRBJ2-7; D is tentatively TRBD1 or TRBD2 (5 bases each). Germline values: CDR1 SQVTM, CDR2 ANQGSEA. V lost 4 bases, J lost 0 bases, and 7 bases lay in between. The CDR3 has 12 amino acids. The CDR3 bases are TGCAGCGTTGCAGGGACCTCCTACGAGCAGTACTTC. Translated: CSVAGTSYEQYF.

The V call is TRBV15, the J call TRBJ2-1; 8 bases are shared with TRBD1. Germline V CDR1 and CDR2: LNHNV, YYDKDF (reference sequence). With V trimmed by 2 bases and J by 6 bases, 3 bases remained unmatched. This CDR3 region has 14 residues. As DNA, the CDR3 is TGTGCCACCAGCAGACGACAGGGGACCAATGAGCAGTTCTTC. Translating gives CATSRRQGTNEQFF.